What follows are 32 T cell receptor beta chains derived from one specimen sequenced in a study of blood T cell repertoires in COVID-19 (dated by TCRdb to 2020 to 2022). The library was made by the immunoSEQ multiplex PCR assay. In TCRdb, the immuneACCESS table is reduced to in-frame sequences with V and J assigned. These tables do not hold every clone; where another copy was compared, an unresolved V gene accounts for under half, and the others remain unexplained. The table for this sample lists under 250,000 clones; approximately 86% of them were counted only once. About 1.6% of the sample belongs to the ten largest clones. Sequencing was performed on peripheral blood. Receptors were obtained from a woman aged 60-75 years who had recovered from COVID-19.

The CDR3 nucleotides are TGTGCCAGCAGCCCAACAGCCAACACTGAAGCTTTCTTT. Translating it yields CASSPTANTEAFF. The gene calls are TRBV11-3 and TRBJ1-1; unclear D gene. The CDR3 extends over 13 amino acids. The germline V gene encodes CDR1 SGHNT and CDR2 YENEEA. Trimming shortened V by 5 bases and J by 2 bases, and 9 bases separated the two germline ends.

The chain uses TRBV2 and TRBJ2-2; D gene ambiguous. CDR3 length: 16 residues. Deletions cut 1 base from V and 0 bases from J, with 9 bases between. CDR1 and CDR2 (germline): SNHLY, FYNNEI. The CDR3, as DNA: TGTGCCAGCAGTGAAGTAGCTGTCGCGAACACCGGGGAGCTGTTTTTT. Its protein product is CASSEVAVANTGELFF.

The CDR3, as DNA: TGTGCCAGTTACGCGGGGACCGGGGAGCTGTTTTTT. Residues: CASYAGTGELFF. The chain has TRBV12-3 or TRBV12-4 and TRBJ2-2; possibly TRBD2 for D (6 bases). This CDR3 is built from 12 residues. Trimming left V 9 bases short and J 5 bases short, with 10 bases between.

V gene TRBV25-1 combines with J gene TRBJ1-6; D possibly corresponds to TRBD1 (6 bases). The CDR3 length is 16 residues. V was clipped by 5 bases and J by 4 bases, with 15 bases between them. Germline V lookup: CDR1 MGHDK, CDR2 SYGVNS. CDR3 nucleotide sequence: TGTGCCAGCAGTCCCCCGGGACAACGTTATAATTCACCCCTCCACTTT. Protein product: CASSPPGQRYNSPLHF.

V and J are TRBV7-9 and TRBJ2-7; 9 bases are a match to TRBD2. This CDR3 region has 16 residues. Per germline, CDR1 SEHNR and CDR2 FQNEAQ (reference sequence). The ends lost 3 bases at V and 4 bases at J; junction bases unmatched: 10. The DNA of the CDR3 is TGTGCCAGCAGCTTTAGGCCGGGACTAGCTACTTACGAGCAGTACTTC. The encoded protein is CASSFRPGLATYEQYF.

The CDR3 sequence is CASSLTGTGEETQYF. The CDR3 nucleotides are TGTGCCAGCAGCCTTACCGGGACAGGGGAAGAGACCCAGTACTTC. This chain uses TRBV7-2 with TRBJ2-5; 10 bases align to TRBD1. The CDR3 contains 15 residues. The V gene end was trimmed by 5 bases and the J gene end by 3 bases; junction bases not matched to a gene: 6. Germline lookup yields CDR1 SGHTA and CDR2 FQGNSA.

The CDR3 protein is CASSSLAIYNEQFF. Here the CDR3 DNA reads TGTGCCAGCAGTTCGTTGGCCATTTACAATGAGCAGTTCTTC. This rearrangement joins TRBV27 to TRBJ2-1, with D uncertain. Trimming removed 4 bases at V and 4 bases at J, with 11 bases between. Germline V gives CDR1 MNHEY, CDR2 SMNVEV (reference sequence). There are 14 residues in the CDR3.

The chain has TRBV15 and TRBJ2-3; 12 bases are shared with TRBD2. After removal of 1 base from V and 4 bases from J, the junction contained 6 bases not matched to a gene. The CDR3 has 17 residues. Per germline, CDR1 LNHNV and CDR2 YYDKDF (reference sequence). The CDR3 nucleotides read TGTGCCACCAGCAGAGGAGAGACTAGCGGGGGCTCAGATACGCAGTATTTT. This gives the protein CATSRGETSGGSDTQYF.

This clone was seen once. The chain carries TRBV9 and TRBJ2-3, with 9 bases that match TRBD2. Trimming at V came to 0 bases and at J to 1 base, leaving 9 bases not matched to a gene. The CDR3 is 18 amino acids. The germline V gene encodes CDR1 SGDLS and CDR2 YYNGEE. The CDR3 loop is CASSVGLAVLRGTDTQYF. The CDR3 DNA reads TGTGCCAGCAGCGTAGGACTAGCGGTCCTTCGAGGCACAGATACGCAGTATTTT.

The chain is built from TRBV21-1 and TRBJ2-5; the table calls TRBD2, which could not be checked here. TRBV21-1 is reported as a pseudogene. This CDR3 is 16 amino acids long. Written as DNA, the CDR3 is TGTGCCAGCAGCAACAATCGGGAACGGGAAGGACAGACCCAGTACTTC. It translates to CASSNNREREGQTQYF.

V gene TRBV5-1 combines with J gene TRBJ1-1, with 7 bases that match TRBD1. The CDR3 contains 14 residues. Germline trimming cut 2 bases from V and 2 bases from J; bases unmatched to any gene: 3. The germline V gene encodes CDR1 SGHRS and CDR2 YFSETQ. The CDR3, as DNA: TGCGCCAGCAGCTTAGGGGGCAGCAACACTGAAGCTTTCTTT. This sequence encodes CASSLGGSNTEAFF.

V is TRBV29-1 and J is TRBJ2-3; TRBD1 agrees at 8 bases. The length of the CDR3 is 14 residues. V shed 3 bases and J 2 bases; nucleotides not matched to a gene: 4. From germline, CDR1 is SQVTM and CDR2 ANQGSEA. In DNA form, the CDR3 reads TGCAGCGTTGACCAGGGGGCATCCACAGATACGCAGTATTTT. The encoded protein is CSVDQGASTDTQYF.

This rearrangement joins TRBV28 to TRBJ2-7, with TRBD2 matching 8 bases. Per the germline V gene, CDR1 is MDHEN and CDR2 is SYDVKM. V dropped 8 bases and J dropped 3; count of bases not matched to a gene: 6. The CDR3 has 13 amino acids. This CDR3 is CASRIAGFYEQYF. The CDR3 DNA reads TGTGCCAGCCGAATAGCGGGGTTCTACGAGCAGTACTTC. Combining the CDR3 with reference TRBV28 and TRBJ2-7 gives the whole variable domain DVKVTQSSRYLVKRTGEKVFLECVQDMDHENMFWYRQDPGLGLRLIYFSYDVKMKEKGDIPEGYSVSREKKERFSLILESASTNQTSMYLCASRIAGFYEQYFGPGTRLTVT.

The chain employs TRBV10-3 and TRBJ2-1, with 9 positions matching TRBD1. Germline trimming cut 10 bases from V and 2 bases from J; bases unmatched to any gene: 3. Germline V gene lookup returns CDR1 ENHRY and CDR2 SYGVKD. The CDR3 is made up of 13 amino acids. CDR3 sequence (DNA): TGTGCCACCCGGGACAGGGCCTACAATGAGCAGTTCTTC. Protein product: CATRDRAYNEQFF.

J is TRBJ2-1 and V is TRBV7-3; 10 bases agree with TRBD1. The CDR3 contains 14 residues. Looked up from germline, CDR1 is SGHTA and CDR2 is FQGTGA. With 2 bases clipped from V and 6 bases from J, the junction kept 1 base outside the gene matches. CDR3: CASSLGDRGNEQFF. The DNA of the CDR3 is TGTGCCAGCAGCTTAGGGGACAGGGGCAATGAGCAGTTCTTC.

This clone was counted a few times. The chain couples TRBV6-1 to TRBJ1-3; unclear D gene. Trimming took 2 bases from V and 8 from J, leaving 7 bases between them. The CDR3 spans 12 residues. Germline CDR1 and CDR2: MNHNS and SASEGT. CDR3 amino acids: CASSEIGDTIYF. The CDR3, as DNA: TGTGCCAGCAGTGAAATCGGGGACACCATATATTTT.

CDR3 loop: CASSRQDRGSSYEQYF. For the CDR3, the DNA is TGCGCCAGCAGCAGACAGGACAGGGGCAGCTCCTACGAGCAGTACTTC. V usage is TRBV4-1 and J usage is TRBJ2-7; 9 bases are shared with TRBD1. The V segment lost 5 bases and the J segment 0 bases; nucleotides outside the gene matches: 8. CDR1 MGHRA and CDR2 YSYEKL come from the germline V gene. The CDR3 extends over 16 amino acids.

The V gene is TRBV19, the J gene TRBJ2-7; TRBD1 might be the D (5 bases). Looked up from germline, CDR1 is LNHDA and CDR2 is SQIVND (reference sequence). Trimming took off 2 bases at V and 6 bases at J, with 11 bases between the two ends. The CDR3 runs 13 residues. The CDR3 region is CASSIRAGLEQYF. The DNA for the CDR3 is TGTGCCAGTAGTATACGGGCAGGGCTCGAGCAGTACTTC. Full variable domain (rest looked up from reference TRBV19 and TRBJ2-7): DGGITQSPKYLFRKEGQNVTLSCEQNLNHDAMYWYRQDPGQGLRLIYYSQIVNDFQKGDIAEGYSVSREKKESFPLTVTSAQKNPTAFYLCASSIRAGLEQYFGPGTRLTVT.

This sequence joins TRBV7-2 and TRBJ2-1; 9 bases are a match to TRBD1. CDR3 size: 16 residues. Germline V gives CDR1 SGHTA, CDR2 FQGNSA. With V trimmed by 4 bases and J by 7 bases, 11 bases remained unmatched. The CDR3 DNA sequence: TGTGCCAGCAGCTACCCCGGGACAGGGCGTAGGAATGAGCAGTTCTTC. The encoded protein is CASSYPGTGRRNEQFF. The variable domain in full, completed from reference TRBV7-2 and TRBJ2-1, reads GAGVSQSPSNKVTEKGKDVELRCDPISGHTALYWYRQSLGQGLEFLIYFQGNSAPDKSGLPSDRFSAERTGGSVSTLTIQRTQQEDSAVYLCASSYPGTGRRNEQFFGPGTRLTVL.

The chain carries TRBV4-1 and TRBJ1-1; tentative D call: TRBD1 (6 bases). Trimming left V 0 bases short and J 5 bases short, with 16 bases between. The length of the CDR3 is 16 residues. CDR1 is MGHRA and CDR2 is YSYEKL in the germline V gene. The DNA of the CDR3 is TGCGCCAGCAGCCAAGAGGGGGCCCGGGTCGGTACTGAAGCTTTCTTT. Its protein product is CASSQEGARVGTEAFF.

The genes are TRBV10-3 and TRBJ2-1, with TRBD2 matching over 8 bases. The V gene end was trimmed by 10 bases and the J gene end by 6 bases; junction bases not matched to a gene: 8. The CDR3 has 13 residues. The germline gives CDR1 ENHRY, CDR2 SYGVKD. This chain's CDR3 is CATSGGLRNEQFF. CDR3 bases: TGTGCCACGTCGGGGGGGCTGCGCAATGAGCAGTTCTTC.

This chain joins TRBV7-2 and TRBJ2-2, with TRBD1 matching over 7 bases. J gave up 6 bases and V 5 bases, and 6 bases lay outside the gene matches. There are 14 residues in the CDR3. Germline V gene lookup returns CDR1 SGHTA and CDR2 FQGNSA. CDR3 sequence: CASSLRQGAGELFF. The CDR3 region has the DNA TGTGCCAGCAGCCTGCGACAGGGTGCCGGGGAGCTGTTTTTT. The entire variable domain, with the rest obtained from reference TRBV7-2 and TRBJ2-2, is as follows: GAGVSQSPSNKVTEKGKDVELRCDPISGHTALYWYRQSLGQGLEFLIYFQGNSAPDKSGLPSDRFSAERTGGSVSTLTIQRTQQEDSAVYLCASSLRQGAGELFFGEGSRLTVL.

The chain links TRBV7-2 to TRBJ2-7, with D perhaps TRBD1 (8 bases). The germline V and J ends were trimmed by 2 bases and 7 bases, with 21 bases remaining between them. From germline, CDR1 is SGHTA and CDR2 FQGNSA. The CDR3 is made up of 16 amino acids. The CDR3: CASSLPPGTGLGEQYF. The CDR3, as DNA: TGTGCCAGCAGCTTACCACCCGGGACAGGACTAGGGGAGCAGTACTTC.

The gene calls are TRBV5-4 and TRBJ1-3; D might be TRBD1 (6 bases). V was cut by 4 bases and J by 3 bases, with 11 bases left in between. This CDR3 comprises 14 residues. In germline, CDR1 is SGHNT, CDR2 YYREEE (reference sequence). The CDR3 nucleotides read TGTGCCAGCAGCCGGATGGACAGTGGAAACACCATATATTTT. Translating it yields CASSRMDSGNTIYF. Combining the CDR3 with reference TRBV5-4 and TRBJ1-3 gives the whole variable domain ETGVTQSPTHLIKTRGQQVTLRCSSQSGHNTVSWYQQALGQGPQFIFQYYREEENGRGNFPPRFSGLQFPNYSSELNVNALELDDSALYLCASSRMDSGNTIYFGEGSWLTVV.

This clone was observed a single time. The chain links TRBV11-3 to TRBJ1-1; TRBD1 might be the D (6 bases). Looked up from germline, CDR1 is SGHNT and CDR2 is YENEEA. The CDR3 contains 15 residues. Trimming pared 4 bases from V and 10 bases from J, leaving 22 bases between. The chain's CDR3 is CASSYRTAIKSGAFF. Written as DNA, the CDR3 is TGTGCCAGCAGCTACAGGACAGCAATTAAGTCAGGAGCTTTCTTT.

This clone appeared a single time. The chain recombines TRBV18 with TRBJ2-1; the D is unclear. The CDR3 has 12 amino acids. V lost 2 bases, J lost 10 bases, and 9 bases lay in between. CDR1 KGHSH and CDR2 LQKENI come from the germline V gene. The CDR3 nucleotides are TGTGCCAGCTCACCAAGTAGGAGAGAGCAGTTCTTC. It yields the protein CASSPSRREQFF. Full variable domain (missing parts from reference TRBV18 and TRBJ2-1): NAGVMQNPRHLVRRRGQEARLRCSPMKGHSHVYWYRQLPEEGLKFMVYLQKENIIDESGMPKERFSAEFPKEGPSILRIQQVVRGDSAAYFCASSPSRREQFFGPGTRLTVL.

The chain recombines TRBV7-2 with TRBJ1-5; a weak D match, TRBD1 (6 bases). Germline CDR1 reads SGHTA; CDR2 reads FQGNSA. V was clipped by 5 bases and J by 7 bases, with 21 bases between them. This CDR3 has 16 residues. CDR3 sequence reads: CASSTRGGRGRQPQHF. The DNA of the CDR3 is TGTGCCAGCAGCACGAGGGGCGGCAGGGGACGACAGCCCCAGCATTTT.

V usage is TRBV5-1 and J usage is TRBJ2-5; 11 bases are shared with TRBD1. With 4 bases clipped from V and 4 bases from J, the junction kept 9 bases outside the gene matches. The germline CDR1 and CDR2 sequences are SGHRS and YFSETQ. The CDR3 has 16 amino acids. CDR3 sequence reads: CASSLRTGGDPETQYF. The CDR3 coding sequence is TGCGCCAGCAGCCTCCGGACAGGGGGCGACCCAGAGACCCAGTACTTC.

CDR3 residues: CASSFGEERSPLHF. The CDR3 DNA reads as TGCGCCAGCAGCTTTGGGGAGGAGAGATCACCCCTCCACTTT. The chain carries TRBV5-1 and TRBJ1-6, with D hard to call. This CDR3 region has 14 residues. Deletions cut 2 bases from V and 10 bases from J, with 13 bases between. CDR1 SGHRS and CDR2 YFSETQ come from the germline V gene.

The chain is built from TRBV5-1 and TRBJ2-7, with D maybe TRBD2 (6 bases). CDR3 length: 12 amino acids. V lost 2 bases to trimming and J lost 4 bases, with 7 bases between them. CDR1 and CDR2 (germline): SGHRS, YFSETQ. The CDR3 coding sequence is TGCGCCAGCAGCTTCCTAGCGTACGAGCAGTACTTC. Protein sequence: CASSFLAYEQYF.

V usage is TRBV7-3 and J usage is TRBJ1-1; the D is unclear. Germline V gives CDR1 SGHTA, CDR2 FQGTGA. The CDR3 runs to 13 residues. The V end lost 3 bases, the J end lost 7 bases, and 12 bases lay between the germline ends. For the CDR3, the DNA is TGTGCCAGCAGCTTTAATCAGGCTGGTGAAGCTTTCTTT. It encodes CASSFNQAGEAFF.

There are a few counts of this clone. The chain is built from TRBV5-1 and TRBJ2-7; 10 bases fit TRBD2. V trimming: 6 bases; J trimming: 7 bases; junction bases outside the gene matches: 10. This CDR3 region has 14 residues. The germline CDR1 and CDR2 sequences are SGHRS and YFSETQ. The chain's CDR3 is CASMASGGAREQYF. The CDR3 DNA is TGCGCCAGCATGGCGAGCGGGGGGGCACGTGAGCAGTACTTC.